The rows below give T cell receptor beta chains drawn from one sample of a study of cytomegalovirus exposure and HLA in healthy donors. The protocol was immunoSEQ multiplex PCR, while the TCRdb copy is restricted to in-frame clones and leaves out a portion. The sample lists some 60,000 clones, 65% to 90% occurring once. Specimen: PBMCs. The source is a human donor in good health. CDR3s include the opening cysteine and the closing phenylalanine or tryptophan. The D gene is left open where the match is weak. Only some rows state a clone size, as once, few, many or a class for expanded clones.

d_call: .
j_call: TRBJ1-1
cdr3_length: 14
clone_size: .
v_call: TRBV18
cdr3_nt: TGTGCCAGCTCACTCCGGGAGGGGGACACTGAAGCTTTCTTT
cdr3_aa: CASSLREGDTEAFF

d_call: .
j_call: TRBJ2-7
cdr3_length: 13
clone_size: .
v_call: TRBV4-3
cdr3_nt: TGCGCCAGCAGCCTTGACGGGCGGGGCGAGCAGTACTTC
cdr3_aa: CASSLDGRGEQYF

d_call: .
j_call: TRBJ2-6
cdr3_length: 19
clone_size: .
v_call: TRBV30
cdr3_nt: TGTGCCTGGAGTAGAGCCCTACGGGACACTTTCTCTGGGGCCAACGTCCTGACTTTC
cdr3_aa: CAWSRALRDTFSGANVLTF

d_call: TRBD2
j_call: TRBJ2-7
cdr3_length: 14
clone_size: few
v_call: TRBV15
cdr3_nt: TGTGCCACCAGCAGGACTAGCGGGGCCTACGAGCAGTACTTC
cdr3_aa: CATSRTSGAYEQYF

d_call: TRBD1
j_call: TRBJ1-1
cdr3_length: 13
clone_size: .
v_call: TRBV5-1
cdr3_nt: TGCGCCAGCAGTCTAACAGGGGGCGCGGAAGCTTTCTTT
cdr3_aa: CASSLTGGAEAFF

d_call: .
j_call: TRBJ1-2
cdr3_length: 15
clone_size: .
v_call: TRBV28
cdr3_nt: TGTGCCAGCAGTTTACGCCCAGGGGCTAACTATGGCTACACCTTC
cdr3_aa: CASSLRPGANYGYTF

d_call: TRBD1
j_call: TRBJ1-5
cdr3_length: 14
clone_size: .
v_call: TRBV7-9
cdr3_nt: TGTGCCAGCAGCGACAGGGGAGGGGATCAGCCCCAGCATTTT
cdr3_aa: CASSDRGGDQPQHF

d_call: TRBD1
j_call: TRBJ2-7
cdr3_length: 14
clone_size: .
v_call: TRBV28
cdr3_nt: TGTGCCAGCAGTCCGTTGGACAGGGCCCACGAGCAGTACTTC
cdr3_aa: CASSPLDRAHEQYF

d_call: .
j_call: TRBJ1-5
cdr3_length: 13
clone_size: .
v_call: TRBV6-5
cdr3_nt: TGTGCCAGCAGCCGACAGGTAAATCAGCCCCAGCATTTT
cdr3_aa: CASSRQVNQPQHF

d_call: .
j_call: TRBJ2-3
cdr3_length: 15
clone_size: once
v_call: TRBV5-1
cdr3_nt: TGCGCCAGCAGCTTTCTGGCGGCGGGCACAGATACGCAGTATTTT
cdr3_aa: CASSFLAAGTDTQYF

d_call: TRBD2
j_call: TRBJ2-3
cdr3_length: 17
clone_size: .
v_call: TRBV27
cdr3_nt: TGTGCCAGCAGTCGCTACTTAGCGGGAGTAAGTACAGATACGCAGTATTTT
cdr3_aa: CASSRYLAGVSTDTQYF

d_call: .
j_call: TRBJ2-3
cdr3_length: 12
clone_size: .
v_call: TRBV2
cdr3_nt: TGTGCCAGCAGTGAAGTTGAGGATACGCAGTATTTT
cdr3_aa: CASSEVEDTQYF

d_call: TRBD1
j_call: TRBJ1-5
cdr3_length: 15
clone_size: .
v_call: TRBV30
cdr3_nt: TGTGCCTGGAGTGCACCCGGGACAGTAGGACAGCCCCAGCATTTT
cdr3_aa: CAWSAPGTVGQPQHF

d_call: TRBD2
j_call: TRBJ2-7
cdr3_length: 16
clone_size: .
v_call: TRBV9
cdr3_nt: TGTGCCAGCAGCGTAGTTTTGCGGGAGCGCGCCTACGAGCAGTACTTC
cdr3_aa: CASSVVLRERAYEQYF

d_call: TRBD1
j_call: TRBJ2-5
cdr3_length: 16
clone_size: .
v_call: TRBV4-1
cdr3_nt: TGCGCCAGCAGCCAAGAGGGAAGGGCCAGGGGGGAGACCCAGTACTTC
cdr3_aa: CASSQEGRARGETQYF

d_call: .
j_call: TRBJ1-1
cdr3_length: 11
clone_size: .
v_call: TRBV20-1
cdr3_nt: TGCAGTGCCCCCTGGGCCACTGAAGCTTTCTTT
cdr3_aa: CSAPWATEAFF

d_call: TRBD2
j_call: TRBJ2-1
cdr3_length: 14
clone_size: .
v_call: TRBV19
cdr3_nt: TGTGCCAGTAGTCGACTAGCGGACCACAATGAGCAGTTCTTC
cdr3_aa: CASSRLADHNEQFF

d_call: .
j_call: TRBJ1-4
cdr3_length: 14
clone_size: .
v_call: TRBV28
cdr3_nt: TGTGCCAGCACCTGGACAGCAACTAATGAAAAACTGTTTTTT
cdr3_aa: CASTWTATNEKLFF

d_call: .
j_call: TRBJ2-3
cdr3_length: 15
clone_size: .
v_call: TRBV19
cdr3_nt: TGTGCCAGTAGCGGGCGGACGAGGAGGGCAGATACGCAGTATTTT
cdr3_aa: CASSGRTRRADTQYF

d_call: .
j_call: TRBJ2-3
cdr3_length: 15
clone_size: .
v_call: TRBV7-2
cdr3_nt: TGTGCCAGCAGCTTATACCCGGGAGCGGGAGATACGCAGTATTTT
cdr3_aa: CASSLYPGAGDTQYF

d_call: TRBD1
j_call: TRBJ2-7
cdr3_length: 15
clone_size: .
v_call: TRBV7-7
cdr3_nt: TGTGCTAGCAGCCCTGACAGGGGTCCTCCCTACGAGCAGTACTTC
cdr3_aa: CASSPDRGPPYEQYF

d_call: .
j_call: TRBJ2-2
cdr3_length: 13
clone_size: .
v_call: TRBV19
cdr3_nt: TGTGCCTCAGCAGGTCGACGGACCGGGGAGCTGTTTTTT
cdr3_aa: CASAGRRTGELFF

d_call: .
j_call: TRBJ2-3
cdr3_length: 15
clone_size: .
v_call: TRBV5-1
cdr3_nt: TGCGCCAGCTCCATTCAGGGGGGTGCCACAGATACGCAGTATTTT
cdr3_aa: CASSIQGGATDTQYF

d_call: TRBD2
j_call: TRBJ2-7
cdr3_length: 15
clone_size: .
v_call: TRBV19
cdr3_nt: TGTGCCAGTACCCCATCCATCCGGACTAGCTACGAGCAGTACTTC
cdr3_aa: CASTPSIRTSYEQYF

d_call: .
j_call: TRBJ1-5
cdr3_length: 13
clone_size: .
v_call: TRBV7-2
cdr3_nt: TGTGCCAGCAGCTTAGCAGTTTACGGGACCCAGCATTTT
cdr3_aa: CASSLAVYGTQHF

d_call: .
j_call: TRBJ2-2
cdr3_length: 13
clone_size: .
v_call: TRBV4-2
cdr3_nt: TGTGCCAGCAGCCCGGGGAGGAAGGGGGAGCTGTTTTTT
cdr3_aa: CASSPGRKGELFF

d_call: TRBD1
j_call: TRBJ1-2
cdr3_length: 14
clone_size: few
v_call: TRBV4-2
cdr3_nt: TGTGCCAGCAGCCAATCAACAGGGGGCTATGGCTACACCTTC
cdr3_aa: CASSQSTGGYGYTF

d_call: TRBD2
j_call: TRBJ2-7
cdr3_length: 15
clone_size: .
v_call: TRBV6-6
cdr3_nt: TGTGCCAGCACCGATAGCGGGGGCCCCTCGTACGAGCAGTACTTC
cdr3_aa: CASTDSGGPSYEQYF

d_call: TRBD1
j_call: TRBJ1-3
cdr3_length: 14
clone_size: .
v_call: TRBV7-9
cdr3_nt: TGTGCCAGCAGCTACAGGGGGCATGGAAACACCATATATTTT
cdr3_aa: CASSYRGHGNTIYF